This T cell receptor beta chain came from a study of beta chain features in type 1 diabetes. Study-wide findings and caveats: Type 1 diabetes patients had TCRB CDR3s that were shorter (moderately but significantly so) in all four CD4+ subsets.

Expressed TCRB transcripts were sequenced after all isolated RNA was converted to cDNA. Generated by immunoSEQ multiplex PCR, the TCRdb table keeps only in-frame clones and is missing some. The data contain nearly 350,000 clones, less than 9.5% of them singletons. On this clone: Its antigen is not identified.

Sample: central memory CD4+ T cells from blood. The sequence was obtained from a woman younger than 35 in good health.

For the CDR3, the DNA is TGTGCCAGCAGCCATGCTCGGACAGGGTACTACGAGCAGTACTTC. Protein product: CASSHARTGYYEQYF. V gene TRBV6-6 combines with J gene TRBJ2-7; TRBD1 aligns across 8 bases. Germline V gene data show CDR1 as MNHNY and CDR2 as SVGAGI (reference sequence). Germline trimming cut 6 bases from V and 3 bases from J; bases unmatched to any gene: 10. The CDR3 covers 15 residues.